The sequence of this T cell receptor (beta chain) was determined in a study of long-term antiretroviral therapy in people with HIV. Sampling of each donor yielded at least one pre-ART PBMC sample and at least two post-ART PBMC samples. Study-level findings and limits: Possibly under older ART regimens, blood was drawn between the mid-2000s and the late 2010s.

By sample fraction, this clone is medium-sized. What it binds is unknown. Run at survey level, the immunoSEQ assay was version v3.0. Libraries were prepared by immunoSEQ multiplex PCR; TCRdb keeps only in-frame clonotypes and omits some of them. The sample has fewer than 30,000 clones, around 86% seen once. This CDR3 is built from 15 residues. Trimming stripped 2 bases from V and 12 bases from J, with 20 bases between. Per germline, CDR1 SEHNR and CDR2 FQNEAQ (reference sequence). The specimen was unsorted PBMCs, collected at the start of antiretroviral therapy, before treatment. This chain links TRBV7-9 with TRBJ2-1; no clear D gene. The receptor was derived from a young woman with HIV. CDR3 sequence: CASSLSVTSVLWQFF. Here the CDR3 DNA reads TGTGCCAGCAGCTTATCAGTGACCTCTGTATTGTGGCAGTTCTTC.